This TCR beta chain appears in the sequencing data of a study of regulatory T cells in long-lasting Graves disease. The sample holds a few counts of this clonotype. Its antigen is as yet unknown. Whole-study results and caveats: Persistent disease showed a preference for TRBV28, TRBJ1-2 and TRBJ2-5.

The TCR beta library used iRepertoire HTBI primers with Arm-PCR amplification of CDR3. TCRdb reanalysed the multiplex PCR reads using MiXCR and keeps one entry per CDR3 protein. The data show 370,000 or so distinct CDR3 sequences, under 20% seen once. Time point specified: newly diagnosed GD, antithyroid drugs for less than 3 months. Preparation of the TCR library used RNA extracted from PBMCs. Germline lookup yields CDR1 KGHDR and CDR2 SFDVKD. Losses at the gene ends were 8 bases for V and 7 bases for J; bases not matched to a gene: 22. This CDR3 comprises 18 residues. These data were also filed under a second study, of T cells in Graves' hyperthyroidism and ophthalmopathy. Turning to that study: HTBI primers drove first-round RT-PCR of the TCR CDR3.

This TCR derives from a woman aged 18 to 35 with Graves disease. The chain joins TRBV24-1 to TRBJ2-1; TRBD2 matches at 7 bases. Here the sequenced sample was peripheral blood mononuclear cells (PBMCs), taken at new diagnosis, from a patient treated with antithyroid drugs. The CDR3 here is CATNPCWEGGPVLNEQFF. CDR3 bases: TGTGCCACCAATCCTTGTTGGGAGGGAGGGCCTGTATTAAATGAGCAGTTCTTC.